What follows is one T cell receptor beta chain and its context. V lost 5 bases and J lost 6, with 14 bases in between. Germline loops: CDR1 SGHAT, CDR2 FQDESV (reference sequence). The CDR3 extends over 13 amino acids. Authors' data handling: Amplifying reference gene primers gave estimates of nucleated cell counts. Method: immunoSEQ multiplex PCR; TCRdb's copy keeps in-frame clones and lacks some. That table furnishes V, J and clone size, whereas the DNA furnished D and trimming. The top ten clones hold roughly 8.6% of a sample with around 130,000 clones, more than 70% of them seen once. The sample is drawn from a study of blood T cell repertoires in COVID-19. Overall study: From the United States, Italy and Spain came samples of acute and convalescent COVID-19. In each case, the material was cDNA or gDNA derived from T cells, B-cell-depleted T cells, or PBMCs.

The chain has TRBV11-1 and TRBJ2-7; tentatively, D is TRBD2 (6 bases). Specimen: peripheral blood. The TCR originated in a human donor in a cohort sampled during active COVID-19. CDR3 in amino acids: CASSPAPGVEQYF. The CDR3, as DNA: TGTGCCAGCAGCCCCGCCCCGGGGGTCGAGCAGTACTTC.